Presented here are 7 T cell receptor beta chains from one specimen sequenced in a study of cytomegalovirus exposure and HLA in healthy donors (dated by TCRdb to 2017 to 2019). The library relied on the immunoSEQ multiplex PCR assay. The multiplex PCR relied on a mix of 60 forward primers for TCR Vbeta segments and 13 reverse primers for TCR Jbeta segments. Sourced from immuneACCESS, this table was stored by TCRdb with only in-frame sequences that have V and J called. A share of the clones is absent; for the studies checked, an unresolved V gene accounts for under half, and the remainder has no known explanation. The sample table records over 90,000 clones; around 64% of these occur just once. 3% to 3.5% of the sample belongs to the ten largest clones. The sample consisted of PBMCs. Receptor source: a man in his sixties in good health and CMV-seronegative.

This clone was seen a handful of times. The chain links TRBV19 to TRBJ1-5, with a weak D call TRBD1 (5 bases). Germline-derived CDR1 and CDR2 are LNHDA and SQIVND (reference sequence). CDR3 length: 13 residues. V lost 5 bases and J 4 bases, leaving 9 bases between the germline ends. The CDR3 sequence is CASSGEGNQPQHF. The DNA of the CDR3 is TGTGCCAGTAGTGGGGAGGGGAATCAGCCCCAGCATTTT.

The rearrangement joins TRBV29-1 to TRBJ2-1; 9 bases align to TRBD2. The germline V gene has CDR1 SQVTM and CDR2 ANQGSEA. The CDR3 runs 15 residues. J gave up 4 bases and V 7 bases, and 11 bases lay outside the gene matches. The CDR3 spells CSALAGAESYNEQFF. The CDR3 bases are TGCAGCGCCTTAGCGGGGGCTGAATCTTACAATGAGCAGTTCTTC.

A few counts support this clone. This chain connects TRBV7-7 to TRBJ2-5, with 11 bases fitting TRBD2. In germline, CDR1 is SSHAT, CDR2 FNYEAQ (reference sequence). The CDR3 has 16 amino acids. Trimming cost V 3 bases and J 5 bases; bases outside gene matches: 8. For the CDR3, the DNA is TGTGCCAGCAGCTTGACTAGCGGGAATCTTGGCGAGACCCAGTACTTC. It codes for CASSLTSGNLGETQYF.

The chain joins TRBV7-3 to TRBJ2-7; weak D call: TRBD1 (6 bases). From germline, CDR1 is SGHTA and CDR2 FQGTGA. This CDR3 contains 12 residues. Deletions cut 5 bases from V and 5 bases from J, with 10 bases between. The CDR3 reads CASSQTGHEQYF. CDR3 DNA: TGTGCCAGCAGCCAAACAGGGCACGAGCAGTACTTC.

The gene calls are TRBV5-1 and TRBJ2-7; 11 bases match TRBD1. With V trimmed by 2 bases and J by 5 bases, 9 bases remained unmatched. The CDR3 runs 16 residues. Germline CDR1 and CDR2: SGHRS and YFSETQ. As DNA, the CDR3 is TGCGCCAGCAGCTTCGGAGCCGGGACAGGGGGGGACGAGCAGTACTTC. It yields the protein CASSFGAGTGGDEQYF.

The CDR3 DNA reads TGTGCCACCAGCAGAGACGAACTCTACGAGCAGTACTTC. As protein: CATSRDELYEQYF. The rearrangement uses TRBV15 and TRBJ2-7; D is uncertain. The CDR3 is 13 residues long. Germline CDR1 and CDR2: LNHNV and YYDKDF (reference sequence). V dropped 0 bases and J dropped 3 bases, with 6 bases sitting between them.

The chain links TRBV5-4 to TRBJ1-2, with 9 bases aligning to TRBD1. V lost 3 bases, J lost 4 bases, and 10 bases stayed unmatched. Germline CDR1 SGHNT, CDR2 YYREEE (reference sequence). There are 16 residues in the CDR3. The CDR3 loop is CASSSRTGGDFYGYTF. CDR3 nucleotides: TGTGCCAGCAGCTCAAGAACAGGGGGCGATTTCTATGGCTACACCTTC.